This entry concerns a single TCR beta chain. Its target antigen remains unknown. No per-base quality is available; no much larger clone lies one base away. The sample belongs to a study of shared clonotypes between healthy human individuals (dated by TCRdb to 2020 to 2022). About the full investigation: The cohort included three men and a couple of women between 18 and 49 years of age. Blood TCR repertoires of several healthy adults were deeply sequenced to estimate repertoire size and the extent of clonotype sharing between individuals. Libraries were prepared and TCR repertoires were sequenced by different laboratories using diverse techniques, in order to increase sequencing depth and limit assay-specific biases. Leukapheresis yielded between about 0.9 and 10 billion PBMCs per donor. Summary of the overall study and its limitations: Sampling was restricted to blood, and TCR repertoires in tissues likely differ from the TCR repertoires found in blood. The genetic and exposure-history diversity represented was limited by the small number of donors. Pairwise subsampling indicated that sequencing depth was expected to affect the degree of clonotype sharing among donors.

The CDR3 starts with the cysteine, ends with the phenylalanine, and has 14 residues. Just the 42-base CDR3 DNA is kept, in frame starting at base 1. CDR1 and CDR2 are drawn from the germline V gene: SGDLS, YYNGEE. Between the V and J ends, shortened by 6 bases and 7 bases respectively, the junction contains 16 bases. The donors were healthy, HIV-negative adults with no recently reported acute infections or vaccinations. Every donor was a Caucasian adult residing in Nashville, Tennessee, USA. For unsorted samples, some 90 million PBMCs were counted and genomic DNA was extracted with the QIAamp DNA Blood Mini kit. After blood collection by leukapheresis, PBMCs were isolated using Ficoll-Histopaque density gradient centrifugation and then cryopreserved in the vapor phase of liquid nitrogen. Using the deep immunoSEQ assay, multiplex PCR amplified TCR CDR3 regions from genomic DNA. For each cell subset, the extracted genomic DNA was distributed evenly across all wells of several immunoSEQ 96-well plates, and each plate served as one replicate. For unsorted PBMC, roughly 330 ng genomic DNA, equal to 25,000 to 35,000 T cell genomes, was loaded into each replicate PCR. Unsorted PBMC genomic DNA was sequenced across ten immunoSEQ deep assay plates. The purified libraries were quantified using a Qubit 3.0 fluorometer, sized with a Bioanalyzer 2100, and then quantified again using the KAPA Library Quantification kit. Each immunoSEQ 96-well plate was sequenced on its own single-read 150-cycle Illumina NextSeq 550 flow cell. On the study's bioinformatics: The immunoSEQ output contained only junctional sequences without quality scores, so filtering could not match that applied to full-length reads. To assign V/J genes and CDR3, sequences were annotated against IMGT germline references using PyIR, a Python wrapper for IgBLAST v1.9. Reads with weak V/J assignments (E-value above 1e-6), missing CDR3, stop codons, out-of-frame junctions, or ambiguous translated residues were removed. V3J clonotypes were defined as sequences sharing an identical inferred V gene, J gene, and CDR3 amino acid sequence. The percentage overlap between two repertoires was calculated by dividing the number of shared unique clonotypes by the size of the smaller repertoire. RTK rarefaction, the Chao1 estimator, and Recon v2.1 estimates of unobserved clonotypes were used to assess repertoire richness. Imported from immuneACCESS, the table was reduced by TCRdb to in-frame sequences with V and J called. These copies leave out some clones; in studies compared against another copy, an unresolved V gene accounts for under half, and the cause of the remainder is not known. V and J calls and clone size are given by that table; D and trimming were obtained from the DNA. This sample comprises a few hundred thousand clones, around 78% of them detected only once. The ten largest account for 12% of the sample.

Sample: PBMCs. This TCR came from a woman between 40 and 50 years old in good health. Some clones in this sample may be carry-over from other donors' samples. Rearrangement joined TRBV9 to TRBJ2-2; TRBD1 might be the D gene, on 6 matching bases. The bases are TGTGCCAGCAAGAAGGGGGAGTCAGTCGGGGAGCTGTTTTTT. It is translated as CASKKGESVGELFF.